This TCR beta chain was recorded in a study of CXCR3-negative and CXCR3-positive naive CD8 T cells. General study results and limits: More hydrophobic TRB CDR3s were found in CXCR3-positive naive cells than in CXCR3-negative naive cells. Naive CXCR3-positive and CXCR3-negative cells shared TRBV-TRBJ usage; memory cells diverged.

Germline lookup yields CDR1 MDHEN and CDR2 SYDVKM. This CDR3 spans 15 amino acids. A note on this clonotype: Its antigen is currently unknown.

Libraries were UMI-labeled 5' RACE TRB cDNA. TCRdb re-called the 5' RACE reads and gives one entry per CDR3 protein, without DNA. The sample table includes just over 60,000 distinct CDR3 sequences. V and J are TRBV28 and TRBJ2-1; TCRdb calls TRBD2, which cannot be checked without DNA. Sequencing used naive CXCR3- CD8+ T cells from blood. Described subset: CD45RO-CCR7+CD27+CD95- naive CD8+ T cells lacking CXCR3 (TNR3-). This TCR was recovered from a human donor in good health. Some clones in this sample may be carry-over from other donors' samples. The CDR3 spells CASSPLPGSDNEQFF.